This T cell receptor beta chain was recorded in a study of tumor-infiltrating lymphocytes in oesophageal squamous cell carcinoma. TCRdb used MiXCR to reprocess the PCR reads, holding one entry per CDR3 protein. This sample has approximately 19,000 distinct CDR3 sequences; roughly 41% occur once, and the top ten carry 10% to 13%. The CDR3 totals 17 residues. Germline V gene sequence: CDR1 SEHNR, CDR2 FQNEAQ (reference sequence). The material sequenced was normal esophageal tissue next to the tumor. V is TRBV7-9 and J is TRBJ2-5; 9 nucleotides agree with TRBD2. The end of the DNA aligns better with TRBJ2-7, so the J call may be wrong. This receptor was taken from a male donor with esophageal squamous cell carcinoma. The CDR3 nucleotides are TGTGCCAGCAGCTTATGGCCTAGCGGGACCCTGGCCTACGAGCAGTACTTC. This sequence encodes CASSLWPSGTLAYEQYF.